The TCR beta chain described here comes from a study of pediatric ulcerative colitis. Clones were sequenced by immunoSEQ multiplex PCR, and TCRdb holds only the in-frame ones, with some missing. The sample lists tens of thousands of clones, around 85% occurring once. Germline V gene sequence: CDR1 SQVTM, CDR2 ANQGSEA. The CDR3 is 14 amino acids. V was clipped by 4 bases and J by 7 bases, with 16 bases between them. Material for sequencing was blood. The sequence came from a boy younger than 18 with severe ulcerative colitis. The rearrangement uses TRBV29-1 and TRBJ2-2, with no clear D. CDR3 in DNA: TGCAGCGTTGGCGGTCTAAAGGTCGGCGGGGAGCTGTTTTTT. Translating gives CSVGGLKVGGELFF.